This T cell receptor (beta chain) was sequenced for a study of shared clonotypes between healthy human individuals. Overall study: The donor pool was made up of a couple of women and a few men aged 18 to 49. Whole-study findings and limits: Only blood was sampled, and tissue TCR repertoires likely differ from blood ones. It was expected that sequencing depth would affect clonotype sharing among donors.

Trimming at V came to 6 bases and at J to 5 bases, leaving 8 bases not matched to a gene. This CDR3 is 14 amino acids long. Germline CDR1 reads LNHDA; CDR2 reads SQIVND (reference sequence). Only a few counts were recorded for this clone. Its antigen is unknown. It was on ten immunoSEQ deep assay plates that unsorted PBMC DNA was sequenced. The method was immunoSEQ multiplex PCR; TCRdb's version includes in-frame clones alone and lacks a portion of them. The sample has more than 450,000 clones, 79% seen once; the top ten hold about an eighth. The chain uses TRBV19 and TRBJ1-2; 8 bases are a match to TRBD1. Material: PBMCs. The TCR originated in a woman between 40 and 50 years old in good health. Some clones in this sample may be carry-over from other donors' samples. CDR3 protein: CASSPTGTGYGYTF. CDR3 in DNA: TGTGCCAGTAGCCCGACCGGGACAGGTTATGGCTACACCTTC.